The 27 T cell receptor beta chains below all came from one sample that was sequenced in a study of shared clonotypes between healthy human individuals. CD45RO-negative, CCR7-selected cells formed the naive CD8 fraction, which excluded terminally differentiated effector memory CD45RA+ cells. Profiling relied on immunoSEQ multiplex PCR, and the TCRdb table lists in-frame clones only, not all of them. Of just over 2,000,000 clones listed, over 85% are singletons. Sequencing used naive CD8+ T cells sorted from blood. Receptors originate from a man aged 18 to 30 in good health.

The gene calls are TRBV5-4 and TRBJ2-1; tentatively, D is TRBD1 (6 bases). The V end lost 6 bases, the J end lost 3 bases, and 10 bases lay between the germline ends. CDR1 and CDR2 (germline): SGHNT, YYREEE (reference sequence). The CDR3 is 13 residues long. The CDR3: CASKGDLYNEQFF. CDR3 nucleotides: TGTGCCAGCAAGGGGGATCTCTACAATGAGCAGTTCTTC. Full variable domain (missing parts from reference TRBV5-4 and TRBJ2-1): ETGVTQSPTHLIKTRGQQVTLRCSSQSGHNTVSWYQQALGQGPQFIFQYYREEENGRGNFPPRFSGLQFPNYSSELNVNALELDDSALYLCASKGDLYNEQFFGPGTRLTVL.

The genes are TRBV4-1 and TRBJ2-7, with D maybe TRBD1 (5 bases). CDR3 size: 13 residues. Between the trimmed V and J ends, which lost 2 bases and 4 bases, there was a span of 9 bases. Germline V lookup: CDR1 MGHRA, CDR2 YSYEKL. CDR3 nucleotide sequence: TGCGCCAGCAGCCAAACGGACAAGTACGAGCAGTACTTC. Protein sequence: CASSQTDKYEQYF.

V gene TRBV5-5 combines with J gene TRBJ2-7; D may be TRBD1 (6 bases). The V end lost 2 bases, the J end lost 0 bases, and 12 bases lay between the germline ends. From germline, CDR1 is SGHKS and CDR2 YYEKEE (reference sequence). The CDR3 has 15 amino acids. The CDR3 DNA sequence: TGTGCCAGCAGCTTATACAGGGACCTCTCCTACGAGCAGTACTTC. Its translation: CASSLYRDLSYEQYF.

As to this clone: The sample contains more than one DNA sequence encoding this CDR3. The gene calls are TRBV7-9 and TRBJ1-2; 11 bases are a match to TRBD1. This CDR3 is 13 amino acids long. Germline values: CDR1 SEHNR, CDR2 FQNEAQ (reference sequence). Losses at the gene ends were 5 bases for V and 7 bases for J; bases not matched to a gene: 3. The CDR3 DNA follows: TGTGCCAGCAGCCTCGGGACAGGGGGTGGCTACACCTTC. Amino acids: CASSLGTGGGYTF.

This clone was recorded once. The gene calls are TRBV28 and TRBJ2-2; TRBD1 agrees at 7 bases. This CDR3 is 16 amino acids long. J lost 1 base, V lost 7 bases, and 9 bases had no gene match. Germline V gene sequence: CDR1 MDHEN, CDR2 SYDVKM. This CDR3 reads CASTLIGGENTGELFF. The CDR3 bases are TGTGCCAGCACCTTAATAGGGGGCGAGAACACCGGGGAGCTGTTTTTT. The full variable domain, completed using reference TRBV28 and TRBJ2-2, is DVKVTQSSRYLVKRTGEKVFLECVQDMDHENMFWYRQDPGLGLRLIYFSYDVKMKEKGDIPEGYSVSREKKERFSLILESASTNQTSMYLCASTLIGGENTGELFFGEGSRLTVL.

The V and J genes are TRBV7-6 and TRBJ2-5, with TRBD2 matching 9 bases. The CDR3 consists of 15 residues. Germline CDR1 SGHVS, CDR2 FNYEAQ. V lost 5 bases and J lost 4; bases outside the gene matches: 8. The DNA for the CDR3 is TGTGCCAGCAGCGAATTAGCGGGAGTGGGAGAGACCCAGTACTTC. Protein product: CASSELAGVGETQYF.

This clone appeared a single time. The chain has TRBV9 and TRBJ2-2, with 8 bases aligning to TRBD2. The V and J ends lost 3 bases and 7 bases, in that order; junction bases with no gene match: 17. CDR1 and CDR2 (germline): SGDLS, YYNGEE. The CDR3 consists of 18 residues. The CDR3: CASSAAYLAGISHGELFF. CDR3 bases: TGTGCCAGCAGCGCCGCCTACTTAGCGGGGATCTCCCACGGGGAGCTGTTTTTT.

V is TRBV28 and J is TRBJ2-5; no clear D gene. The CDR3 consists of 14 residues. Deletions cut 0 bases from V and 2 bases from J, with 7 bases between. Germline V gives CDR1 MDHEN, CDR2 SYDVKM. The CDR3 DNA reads TGTGCCAGCAGTTTATGGGACCCTCAAGAGACCCAGTACTTC. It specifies CASSLWDPQETQYF.

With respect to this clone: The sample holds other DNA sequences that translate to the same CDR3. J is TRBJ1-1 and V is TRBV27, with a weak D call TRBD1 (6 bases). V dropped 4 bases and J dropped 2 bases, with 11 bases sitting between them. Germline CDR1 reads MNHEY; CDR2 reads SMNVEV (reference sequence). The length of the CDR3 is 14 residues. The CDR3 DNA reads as TGTGCCAGCAGTTCAGGAGGGGGTAACACTGAAGCTTTCTTT. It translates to CASSSGGGNTEAFF.

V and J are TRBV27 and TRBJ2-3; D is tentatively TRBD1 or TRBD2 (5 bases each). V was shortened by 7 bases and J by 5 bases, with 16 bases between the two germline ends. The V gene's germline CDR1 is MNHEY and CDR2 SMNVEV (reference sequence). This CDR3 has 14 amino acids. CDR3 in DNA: TGTGCCAGCACCCCCCTGGGGACCCAAGATACGCAGTATTTT. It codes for CASTPLGTQDTQYF.

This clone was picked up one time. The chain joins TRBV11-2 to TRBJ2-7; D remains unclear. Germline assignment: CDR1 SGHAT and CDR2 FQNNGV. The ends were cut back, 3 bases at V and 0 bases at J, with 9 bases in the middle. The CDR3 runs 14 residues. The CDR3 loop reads CASSLYSLSYEQYF. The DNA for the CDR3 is TGTGCCAGCAGCTTGTATAGTCTCTCCTACGAGCAGTACTTC.

CDR3 bases: TGTGCCAGCAGCCCGTTTGACAGGGGAGACTCCTACGAGCAGTACTTC. Its protein is CASSPFDRGDSYEQYF. The chain joins TRBV7-9 to TRBJ2-7, with 8 bases lining up with TRBD1. This CDR3 region has 16 residues. The V and J ends lost 5 bases and 0 bases, in that order; junction bases with no gene match: 9. Germline V lookup: CDR1 SEHNR, CDR2 FQNEAQ (reference sequence).

The CDR3: CASSDSGGNQPQHF. The CDR3 DNA reads as TGTGCCAGCAGCGATAGTGGAGGGAATCAGCCCCAGCATTTT. The chain combines TRBV7-9 with TRBJ1-5; D unresolved. Germline values: CDR1 SEHNR, CDR2 FQNEAQ (reference sequence). This CDR3 is built from 14 residues. The ends were cut back, 5 bases at V and 4 bases at J, with 12 bases in the middle.

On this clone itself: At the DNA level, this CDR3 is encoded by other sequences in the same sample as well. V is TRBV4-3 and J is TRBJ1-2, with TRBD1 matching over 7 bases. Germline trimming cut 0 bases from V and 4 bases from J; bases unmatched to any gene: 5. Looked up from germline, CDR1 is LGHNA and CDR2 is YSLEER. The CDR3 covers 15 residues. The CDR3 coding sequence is TGCGCCAGCAGCCAAGATCCTGGACAGGTCTATGGCTACACCTTC. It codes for CASSQDPGQVYGYTF.

The CDR3 nucleotides read TGTGCCAGCAGTGAAGGCCGGGAGGGCCCCTCCTACGAGCAGTACTTC. Protein: CASSEGREGPSYEQYF. The V call is TRBV25-1, the J call TRBJ2-7; 8 bases agree with TRBD2. Germline CDR1 MGHDK, CDR2 SYGVNS. V lost 2 bases and J lost 0; bases outside the gene matches: 6. The CDR3 loop spans 16 amino acids.

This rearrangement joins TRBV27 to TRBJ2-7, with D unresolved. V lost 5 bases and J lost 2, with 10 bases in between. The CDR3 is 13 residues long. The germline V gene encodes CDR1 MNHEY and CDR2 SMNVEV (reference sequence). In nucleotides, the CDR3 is TGTGCCAGCAGTCAGAGTACTCCCTACGAGCAGTACTTC. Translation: CASSQSTPYEQYF.

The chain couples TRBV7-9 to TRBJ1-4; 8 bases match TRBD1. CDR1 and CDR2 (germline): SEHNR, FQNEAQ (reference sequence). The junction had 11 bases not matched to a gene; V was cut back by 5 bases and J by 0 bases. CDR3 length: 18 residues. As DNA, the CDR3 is TGTGCCAGCAGCCGATCGGGACAGGCACTTGCAACTAATGAAAAACTGTTTTTT. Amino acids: CASSRSGQALATNEKLFF. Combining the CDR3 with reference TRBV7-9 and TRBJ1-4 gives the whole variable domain DTGVSQNPRHKITKRGQNVTFRCDPISEHNRLYWYRQTLGQGPEFLTYFQNEAQLEKSRLLSDRFSAERPKGSFSTLEIQRTEQGDSAMYLCASSRSGQALATNEKLFFGSGTQLSVL.

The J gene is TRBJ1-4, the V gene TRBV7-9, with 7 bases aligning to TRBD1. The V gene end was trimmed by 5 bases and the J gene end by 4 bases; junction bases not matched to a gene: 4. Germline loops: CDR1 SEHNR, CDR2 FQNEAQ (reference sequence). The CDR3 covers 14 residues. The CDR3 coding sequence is TGTGCCAGCAGCCCCACAGGGGTTAATGAAAAACTGTTTTTT. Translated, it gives CASSPTGVNEKLFF. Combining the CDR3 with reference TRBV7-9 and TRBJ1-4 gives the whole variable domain DTGVSQNPRHKITKRGQNVTFRCDPISEHNRLYWYRQTLGQGPEFLTYFQNEAQLEKSRLLSDRFSAERPKGSFSTLEIQRTEQGDSAMYLCASSPTGVNEKLFFGSGTQLSVL.

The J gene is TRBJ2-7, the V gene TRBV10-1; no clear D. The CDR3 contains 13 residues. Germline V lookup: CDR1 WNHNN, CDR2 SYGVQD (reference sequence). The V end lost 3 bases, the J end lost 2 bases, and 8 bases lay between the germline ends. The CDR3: CASSDRWAYEQYF. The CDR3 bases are TGCGCCAGCAGTGATAGGTGGGCCTACGAGCAGTACTTC.

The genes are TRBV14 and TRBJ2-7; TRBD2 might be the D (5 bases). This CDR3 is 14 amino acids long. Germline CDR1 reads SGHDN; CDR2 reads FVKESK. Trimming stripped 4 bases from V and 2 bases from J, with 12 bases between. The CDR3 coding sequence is TGTGCCAGCAGCCCCGCCCTGCGGGCCTACGAGCAGTACTTC. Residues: CASSPALRAYEQYF.

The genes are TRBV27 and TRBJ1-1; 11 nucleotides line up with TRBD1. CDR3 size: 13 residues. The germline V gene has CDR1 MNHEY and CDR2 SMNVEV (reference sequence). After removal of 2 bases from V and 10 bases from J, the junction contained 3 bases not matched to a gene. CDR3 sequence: CASSLGQGAGAFF. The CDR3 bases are TGTGCCAGCAGTTTAGGACAGGGGGCTGGAGCTTTCTTT.

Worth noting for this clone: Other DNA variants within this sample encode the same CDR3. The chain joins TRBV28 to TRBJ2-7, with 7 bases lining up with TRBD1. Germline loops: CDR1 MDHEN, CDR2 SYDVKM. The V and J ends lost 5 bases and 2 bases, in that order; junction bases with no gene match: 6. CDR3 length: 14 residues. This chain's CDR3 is CASSLGQATYEQYF. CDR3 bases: TGTGCCAGCAGTCTCGGACAGGCAACCTACGAGCAGTACTTC.

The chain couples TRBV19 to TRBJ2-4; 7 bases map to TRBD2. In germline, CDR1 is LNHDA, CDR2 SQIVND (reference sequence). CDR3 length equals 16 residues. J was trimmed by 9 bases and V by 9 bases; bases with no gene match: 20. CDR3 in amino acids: CASREGQGGYPSIQYF. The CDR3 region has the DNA TGTGCCAGCAGGGAGGGGCAGGGTGGTTATCCTAGCATTCAGTACTTC.

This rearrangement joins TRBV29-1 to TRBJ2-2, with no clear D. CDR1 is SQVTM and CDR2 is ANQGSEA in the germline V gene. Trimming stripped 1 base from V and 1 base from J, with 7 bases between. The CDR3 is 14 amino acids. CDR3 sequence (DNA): TGCAGCGTTGAAGGCGGTGTGAACACCGGGGAGCTGTTTTTT. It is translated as CSVEGGVNTGELFF.

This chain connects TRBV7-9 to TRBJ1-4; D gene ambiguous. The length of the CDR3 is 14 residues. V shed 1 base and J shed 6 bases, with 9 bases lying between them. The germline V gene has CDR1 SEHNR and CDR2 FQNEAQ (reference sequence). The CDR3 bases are TGTGCCAGCAGCTTAGGAGCTTCGGATGAAAAACTGTTTTTT. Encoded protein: CASSLGASDEKLFF. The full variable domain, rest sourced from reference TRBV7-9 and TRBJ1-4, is DTGVSQNPRHKITKRGQNVTFRCDPISEHNRLYWYRQTLGQGPEFLTYFQNEAQLEKSRLLSDRFSAERPKGSFSTLEIQRTEQGDSAMYLCASSLGASDEKLFFGSGTQLSVL.

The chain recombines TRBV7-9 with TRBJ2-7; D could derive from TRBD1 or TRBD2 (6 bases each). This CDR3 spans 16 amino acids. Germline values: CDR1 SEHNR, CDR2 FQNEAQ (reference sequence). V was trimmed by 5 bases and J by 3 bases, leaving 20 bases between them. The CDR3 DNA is TGTGCCAGCAGCCCCCCTACCGGGGGCAGGGACTACGAGCAGTACTTC. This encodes CASSPPTGGRDYEQYF.

CDR3 in DNA: TGCGCCAGCACCCCCAACACCGGGGAGCTGTTTTTT. This encodes CASTPNTGELFF. The J gene is TRBJ2-2, the V gene TRBV10-2, with D unresolved. V was shortened by 7 bases and J by 2 bases, with 5 bases between the two germline ends. The CDR3 totals 12 residues. Germline V gene lookup returns CDR1 WSHSY and CDR2 SAAADI.